The T cell receptor (beta chain) described here comes from a study of cytomegalovirus exposure and HLA in healthy donors. The V segment lost 4 bases and the J segment 2 bases; nucleotides outside the gene matches: 3. The germline gives CDR1 MGHDK, CDR2 SYGVNS. This CDR3 is built from 15 residues. Amplification used 60 Vbeta primers and 13 Jbeta primers. Method: immunoSEQ multiplex PCR; TCRdb's copy keeps in-frame clones and lacks some. The profile shows about 94,000 clones, more than 60% of them singletons. The chain uses TRBV25-1 and TRBJ2-1, with 9 bases identical to TRBD2. The sample consisted of PBMCs. The receptor's source is a man aged 25-45 years in good health and CMV-seronegative. CDR3 residues: CASSVSGSPYNEQFF. The CDR3 region has the DNA TGTGCCAGCAGTGTTAGCGGGAGTCCCTACAATGAGCAGTTCTTC.